The T cell receptor beta chain described here comes from a study of cytomegalovirus exposure and HLA in healthy donors. General study results and limits: A link between a missense DCLRE1C variant and TCR beta V- and J-gene trimming emerged from a later analysis. V segments that were indistinguishable, TRBV6-2 and TRBV6-3 among them, were omitted from analysis.

The CDR3 spans 16 residues. From germline, CDR1 is SGHTA and CDR2 FQGTGA. The junction had 6 bases not matched to a gene; V was cut back by 7 bases and J by 0 bases. The PCR was carried out with 60 Vbeta primers and 13 Jbeta primers. Profiled with immunoSEQ multiplex PCR; TCRdb holds only in-frame clones, not every one. Here the sample spans 200,000 to 250,000 clones, roughly 80% being singletons. Concerning this clone itself: Antigen: not known.

The V call is TRBV7-3, the J call TRBJ2-2; 9 bases agree with TRBD2. The sequencing sample was made of PBMCs. This TCR derives from a woman in her thirties or forties in good health and CMV-seropositive. The CDR3 sequence is CASMGAGGPNTGELFF. DNA for the CDR3: TGTGCCAGCATGGGAGCGGGGGGCCCGAACACCGGGGAGCTGTTTTTT.